The 30 T cell receptor beta chains below all came from one sample that was sequenced in a study of blood T cell repertoires in COVID-19. Clones were read by immunoSEQ multiplex PCR, and TCRdb kept only the in-frame ones, dropping some. The sample includes some 170,000 clones, roughly 86% of them seen just once. The sequenced sample was peripheral blood. The receptors originated from a woman aged 50 to 65 with acute or convalescent COVID-19.

This rearrangement joins TRBV10-3 to TRBJ2-1, with D perhaps TRBD1 (6 bases). CDR3 length: 13 amino acids. CDR1 and CDR2 from the germline V gene are ENHRY and SYGVKD. V was trimmed by 11 bases and J by 0 bases, leaving 11 bases between them. CDR3: CAASDSSYNEQFF. The DNA of the CDR3 is TGTGCCGCTTCGGACAGCTCCTACAATGAGCAGTTCTTC.

The rearrangement links TRBV3-1 (or the pseudogene TRBV3-2) to TRBJ2-5; 11 nucleotides match TRBD2. Trimming removed 7 bases from V and 0 bases from J; junction bases left unmatched: 4. This CDR3 is built from 15 residues. The germline gives CDR1 LGHDT, CDR2 YNNKEL (reference sequence). The CDR3, as DNA: TGTGCCAGCAACTCGGGACTAGCGGACCAAGAGACCCAGTACTTC. It specifies CASNSGLADQETQYF.

This clone was seen only a few times. The chain couples TRBV6-4 to TRBJ1-5, with a possible D match to TRBD1 (6 bases). The germline CDR1 and CDR2 sequences are MRHNA and SNTAGT. Trimming cost V 6 bases and J 6 bases, with 12 bases left between them. The CDR3 is made up of 13 amino acids. The CDR3 sequence: CASSEEGGQPQHF. CDR3 coding DNA: TGTGCCAGCAGCGAGGAAGGGGGTCAGCCCCAGCATTTT.

The J gene is TRBJ1-2, the V gene TRBV7-9; D uncertain. The CDR3 is 12 amino acids. The germline V and J ends were trimmed by 0 bases and 6 bases, with 5 bases remaining between them. Germline values: CDR1 SEHNR, CDR2 FQNEAQ (reference sequence). CDR3 in DNA: TGTGCCAGCAGCTTAGCAGCAAATGGCTACACCTTC. Its translation is CASSLAANGYTF. Together with reference TRBV7-9 and TRBJ1-2, the CDR3 gives the full variable domain: DTGVSQNPRHKITKRGQNVTFRCDPISEHNRLYWYRQTLGQGPEFLTYFQNEAQLEKSRLLSDRFSAERPKGSFSTLEIQRTEQGDSAMYLCASSLAANGYTFGSGTRLTVV.

This sequence joins TRBV5-1 and TRBJ1-2; TRBD1 matches 7 bases. V lost 2 bases to trimming and J lost 7 bases; unmatched junction nucleotides: 8. The germline CDR1 and CDR2 sequences are SGHRS and YFSETQ. This CDR3 spans 14 amino acids. DNA of the CDR3: TGCGCCAGCAGCTTCGGCGACAGGGAGGTTGGCTACACCTTC. Translation gives CASSFGDREVGYTF.

This chain links TRBV9 with TRBJ2-7; 7 nucleotides align to TRBD1. Germline assignment: CDR1 SGDLS and CDR2 YYNGEE. This CDR3 is built from 15 residues. V dropped 1 base and J dropped 2; count of bases not matched to a gene: 6. In nucleotides, the CDR3 is TGTGCCAGCAGCGTAACGACAGGGTCGGCCTACGAGCAGTACTTC. This encodes CASSVTTGSAYEQYF. The full variable domain, with the rest looked up from reference TRBV9 and TRBJ2-7, is DSGVTQTPKHLITATGQRVTLRCSPRSGDLSVYWYQQSLDQGLQFLIQYYNGEERAKGNILERFSAQQFPDLHSELNLSSLELGDSALYFCASSVTTGSAYEQYFGPGTRLTVT.

This clone has a handful of counts. The rearrangement links TRBV6-2 or TRBV6-3 to TRBJ1-5; maybe TRBD1 (5 bases). The CDR3 length is 16 residues. V was pared by 4 bases and J by 1 base, with 14 bases between. Looked up from germline, CDR1 is MNHEY and CDR2 is SVGEGT. CDR3 residues: CASSLRTLGSNQPQHF. The CDR3 coding sequence is TGTGCCAGCAGTTTGAGGACATTGGGGAGCAATCAGCCCCAGCATTTT.

The rearrangement joins TRBV15 to TRBJ1-3; D is possibly TRBD1 (5 bases). Looked up from germline, CDR1 is LNHNV and CDR2 is YYDKDF (reference sequence). The CDR3 extends over 14 amino acids. V was cut by 3 bases and J by 5 bases, with 11 bases left in between. CDR3: CATSSGGSRNTIYF. The DNA for the CDR3 is TGTGCCACCAGCAGTGGGGGGAGCCGAAACACCATATATTTT.

This clone was detected a few times. The chain uses TRBV7-2 and TRBJ1-6, with 8 bases fitting TRBD1. Germline lookup yields CDR1 SGHTA and CDR2 FQGNSA. The CDR3 totals 15 residues. Trimming removed 3 bases from V and 5 bases from J; junction bases left unmatched: 3. The CDR3 bases are TGTGCCAGCAGCTTTGGACAGGGCGATAATTCACCCCTCCACTTT. This sequence encodes CASSFGQGDNSPLHF.

This sequence joins TRBV10-2 and TRBJ2-5, with a weak D call TRBD1 (5 bases). There are 13 residues in the CDR3. The germline gives CDR1 WSHSY, CDR2 SAAADI. Trimming removed 4 bases from V and 4 bases from J, with 10 bases in between. CDR3 amino acids: CASSARVGETQYF. In DNA form, the CDR3 reads TGCGCCAGCAGTGCCAGGGTCGGAGAGACCCAGTACTTC.

This sequence joins TRBV9 and TRBJ2-3, with D perhaps matching TRBD1 (6 bases). Germline assignment: CDR1 SGDLS and CDR2 YYNGEE. This CDR3 spans 12 amino acids. V gave up 0 bases and J gave up 9 bases, with 8 bases separating them. The DNA for the CDR3 is TGTGCCAGCAGCGTAGGCCAGGGGACGCAGTATTTT. Residues: CASSVGQGTQYF. The full variable domain, its missing parts supplied by reference TRBV9 and TRBJ2-3, is DSGVTQTPKHLITATGQRVTLRCSPRSGDLSVYWYQQSLDQGLQFLIQYYNGEERAKGNILERFSAQQFPDLHSELNLSSLELGDSALYFCASSVGQGTQYFGPGTRLTVL.

The chain uses TRBV7-2 and TRBJ1-2; D perhaps matches TRBD1 (5 bases). V was clipped by 3 bases and J by 3 bases, with 11 bases between them. The CDR3 totals 14 residues. Per germline, CDR1 SGHTA and CDR2 FQGNSA. CDR3 coding DNA: TGTGCCAGCAGCTTCCCAGGGATCGACTATGGCTACACCTTC. This encodes CASSFPGIDYGYTF.

This sequence joins TRBV4-3 and TRBJ2-7, with D possibly TRBD1 on 6 matching bases. With 1 base removed from V and 5 bases from J, the gap between germline ends came to 9 bases. Germline CDR1 LGHNA, CDR2 YSLEER. The CDR3 loop spans 13 amino acids. In nucleotides, the CDR3 is TGCGCCAGCAGCCAAGTACAGGGCGACGAGCAGTACTTC. Its translation: CASSQVQGDEQYF.

V and J are TRBV5-5 and TRBJ2-3, with a possible D match to TRBD1 (6 bases). CDR3 length equals 15 residues. V was trimmed by 4 bases and J by 2 bases, leaving 14 bases between them. Per germline, CDR1 SGHKS and CDR2 YYEKEE (reference sequence). The CDR3 DNA sequence: TGTGCCAGCAGCGTTGGGGGCGACCACACAGATACGCAGTATTTT. It is translated as CASSVGGDHTDTQYF.

The rearrangement links TRBV7-7 to TRBJ2-5; 9 bases align to TRBD1. CDR3 size: 16 residues. In germline, CDR1 is SSHAT, CDR2 FNYEAQ (reference sequence). V lost 0 bases and J lost 5; bases outside the gene matches: 7. The CDR3 sequence: CASSLAPGQGRETQYF. CDR3 nucleotide sequence: TGTGCCAGCAGCTTAGCGCCCGGACAGGGGAGGGAGACCCAGTACTTC.

The chain links TRBV12-3 or TRBV12-4 to TRBJ2-3; the D is unclear. The CDR3 sequence is 10 residues long. The germline V and J ends were trimmed by 8 bases and 8 bases, with 8 bases remaining between them. The CDR3: CASGTLTQYF. The CDR3 coding sequence is TGTGCCAGCGGCACCCTTACGCAGTATTTT.

The rearrangement joins TRBV6-6 to TRBJ2-7; 10 nucleotides agree with TRBD1. The trim removed 5 bases at V and 5 bases at J, leaving 3 bases unmatched. From germline, CDR1 is MNHNY and CDR2 SVGAGI (reference sequence). The CDR3 has 13 residues. The chain's CDR3 is CASSRQGADEQYF. The CDR3 DNA reads TGTGCCAGCAGTCGACAGGGGGCGGACGAGCAGTACTTC.

V is TRBV30 and J is TRBJ1-2; D possibly corresponds to TRBD1 (6 bases). Germline CDR1 GTSNPN, CDR2 SVGIG (reference sequence). Trimming took 3 bases from V and 8 from J, leaving 19 bases between them. The CDR3 is 14 residues long. The CDR3 region is CAWRSTGTSWGYTF. CDR3 in DNA: TGTGCCTGGAGGTCGACAGGAACCTCTTGGGGCTACACCTTC. Together with reference TRBV30 and TRBJ1-2, the CDR3 gives the full variable domain: SQTIHQWPATLVQPVGSPLSLECTVEGTSNPNLYWYRQAAGRGLQLLFYSVGIGQISSEVPQNLSASRPQDRQFILSSKKLLLSDSGFYLCAWRSTGTSWGYTFGSGTRLTVV.

The table lists this clone with a count of one. The genes are TRBV15 and TRBJ2-3, with 8 bases matching TRBD2. This CDR3 contains 16 residues. CDR1 and CDR2 from the germline V gene are LNHNV and YYDKDF (reference sequence). The ends lost 3 bases at V and 2 bases at J; junction bases unmatched: 7. In DNA, the CDR3 is TGTGCCACCAGCAGGAAAACTAGCGGATACACAGATACGCAGTATTTT. It specifies CATSRKTSGYTDTQYF.

The V and J genes are TRBV18 and TRBJ2-1, with 7 bases matching TRBD2. Trimming took 2 bases from V and 0 from J; bases not matched to a gene: 4. The germline gives CDR1 KGHSH, CDR2 LQKENI. This CDR3 is built from 16 residues. The CDR3 sequence is CASSPATSSSYNEQFF. The CDR3 DNA is TGTGCCAGCTCACCAGCGACTAGCAGCTCCTACAATGAGCAGTTCTTC.

V and J are TRBV7-2 and TRBJ2-1, with 11 positions matching TRBD2. This CDR3 is built from 13 residues. In germline, CDR1 is SGHTA, CDR2 FQGNSA. The junction had 10 bases not matched to a gene; V was cut back by 5 bases and J by 16 bases. CDR3 DNA: TGTGCCAGCAGCCCCATTAGCGGGGGGGCAGTATTCTTC. Amino acids: CASSPISGGAVFF.

V gene TRBV11-3 combines with J gene TRBJ2-1; 7 bases are shared with TRBD2. Germline CDR1 and CDR2: SGHNT and YENEEA. Trimming removed 2 bases from V and 7 bases from J; junction bases left unmatched: 11. CDR3 length: 16 amino acids. The CDR3: CASSLRAGEGYNEQFF. In DNA, the CDR3 is TGTGCCAGCAGCTTACGCGCGGGAGAGGGGTATAATGAGCAGTTCTTC.

The chain is built from TRBV13 and TRBJ2-1; D may be TRBD2 (6 bases). The germline V gene encodes CDR1 PRHDT and CDR2 FYEKMQ (reference sequence). The length of the CDR3 is 14 residues. V was pared by 0 bases and J by 9 bases, with 12 bases between. The CDR3 DNA is TGTGCCAGCAGCTTAGGCCTGGGGCGGGGTGAGCAGTTCTTC. Protein: CASSLGLGRGEQFF.

The V and J genes are TRBV11-3 and TRBJ2-7; the match to TRBD1 covers 9 bases. After removal of 3 bases from V and 2 bases from J, the junction contained 5 bases not matched to a gene. Germline-derived CDR1 and CDR2 are SGHNT and YENEEA. The CDR3 has 15 amino acids. The CDR3 DNA follows: TGTGCCAGCAGCTTTGGACAGGGGCCCGCCTACGAGCAGTACTTC. Amino acid sequence: CASSFGQGPAYEQYF.

The chain carries TRBV9 and TRBJ1-6; D is unclear. Trimming took 0 bases from V and 5 from J, leaving 9 bases between them. Germline V gene sequence: CDR1 SGDLS, CDR2 YYNGEE. The CDR3 sequence is 15 residues long. CDR3 in amino acids: CASSVEADNNSPLHF. The CDR3 DNA sequence: TGTGCCAGCAGCGTAGAGGCAGACAATAATTCACCCCTCCACTTT.

The CDR3: CATSNYGLGQGYGYTF. CDR3 in DNA: TGTGCCACTTCGAATTATGGTCTAGGACAGGGCTATGGCTACACCTTC. The chain recombines TRBV19 with TRBJ1-2; TRBD1 matches at 8 bases. V shed 10 bases and J 4 bases; nucleotides not matched to a gene: 17. Germline lookup yields CDR1 LNHDA and CDR2 SQIVND (reference sequence). CDR3 length: 16 amino acids.

This clone was seen once. V and J are TRBV13 and TRBJ1-2; D is undetermined. This CDR3 region has 17 residues. Trimming stripped 2 bases from V and 7 bases from J, with 23 bases between. CDR1 and CDR2 from the germline V gene are PRHDT and FYEKMQ (reference sequence). CDR3 coding DNA: TGTGCCAGCAGCTTAAGTCCGCGGATTTTCCAAGCGGGTGGCTACACCTTC. It yields the protein CASSLSPRIFQAGGYTF.

The J gene is TRBJ2-5, the V gene TRBV19, with D perhaps TRBD1 (5 bases). V was pared by 3 bases and J by 5 bases, with 10 bases between. The CDR3 sequence is 13 residues long. Germline V gene data show CDR1 as LNHDA and CDR2 as SQIVND (reference sequence). CDR3 nucleotides: TGTGCCAGTAGTATTCCAAAGGGGGAGACCCAGTACTTC. Protein: CASSIPKGETQYF.

The table lists this clone with a few counts. The chain joins TRBV11-3 to TRBJ2-5; D is perhaps TRBD2 (7 bases). V lost 7 bases and J 1 base, leaving 16 bases between the germline ends. Per germline, CDR1 SGHNT and CDR2 YENEEA. The CDR3 length is 15 residues. As DNA, the CDR3 is TGTGCCAGCACCAAGGGGGGGGCGCTCCAAGAGACCCAGTACTTC. This encodes CASTKGGALQETQYF.

CDR3 protein: CASSLNSRTGELFF. CDR3 nucleotide sequence: TGTGCCAGCAGCCTTAACAGCAGGACCGGGGAGCTGTTTTTT. This chain joins TRBV3-1 (or the pseudogene TRBV3-2) and TRBJ2-2; D gene unclear. V shed 4 bases and J shed 5 bases, with 11 bases lying between them. Germline values: CDR1 LGHDT, CDR2 YNNKEL (reference sequence). The CDR3 covers 14 residues.